This T cell receptor (beta chain) was sequenced during a study of blood T cell repertoires in COVID-19. For the study at large: Collection of acute and convalescent COVID-19 samples took place in the United States, Italy and Spain.

CDR1 and CDR2 (germline): SQVTM, ANQGSEA. V lost 6 bases and J lost 3, with 8 bases in between. CDR3 length: 11 residues. This clone was seen once. A Seattle source enrolled patients during active infection and followed them longitudinally. Sequencing used immunoSEQ multiplex PCR; TCRdb keeps in-frame clones, though not all of them. The table shows about 150,000 clones, with 70% to 85% occurring only once. The sequence was collected from a man in his sixties with COVID-19, enrolled during active disease. The specimen was peripheral blood. The chain is built from TRBV29-1 and TRBJ1-1; the D is unclear. The CDR3 coding sequence is TGCAGCGTCCCAGGATACACTGAAGCTTTCTTT. Translating gives CSVPGYTEAFF.